The clone carrying this T cell receptor beta chain was detected a few times. TCRdb itself ran the 5' RACE reads through MiXCR, one entry per CDR3 protein. The repertoire holds just over 150,000 distinct CDR3 sequences, with roughly 31% as singletons. These data belong to a study of T-cell memory formation after mild COVID-19. This receptor was identified in an adult woman who had mild COVID-19 (a few samples of this study predate the infection). Cell type and time point are not known. The sequencing input was PBMCs or a T cell subset sorted from them (not recorded which).

The CDR3 nucleotides are TGCGCCAGCAGCCAACATCTACTCCGGGAGGACACAGATACGCAGTATTTT. It specifies CASSQHLLREDTDTQYF. The genes are TRBV4-1 and TRBJ2-3; TRBD2 aligns across 7 bases. The CDR3 has 17 amino acids. Looked up from germline, CDR1 is MGHRA and CDR2 is YSYEKL. The ends lost 2 bases at V and 2 bases at J; junction bases unmatched: 10.